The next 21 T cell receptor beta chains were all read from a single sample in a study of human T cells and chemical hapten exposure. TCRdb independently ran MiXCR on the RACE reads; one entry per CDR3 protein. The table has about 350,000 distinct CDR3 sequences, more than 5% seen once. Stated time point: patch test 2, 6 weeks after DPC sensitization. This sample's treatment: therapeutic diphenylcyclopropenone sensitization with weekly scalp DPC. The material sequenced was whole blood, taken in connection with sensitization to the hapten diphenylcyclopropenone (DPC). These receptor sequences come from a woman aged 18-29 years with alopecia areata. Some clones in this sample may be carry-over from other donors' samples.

CDR3 in DNA: TGTGCCAGTTTTCGGACAGGCCCTATCTCTGAAGCTTTCTTT. Translating gives CASFRTGPISEAFF. V gene TRBV12-3 or TRBV12-4 combines with J gene TRBJ1-1; 7 nucleotides align to TRBD1. V shed 9 bases and J 6 bases; nucleotides not matched to a gene: 13. This CDR3 is built from 14 residues.

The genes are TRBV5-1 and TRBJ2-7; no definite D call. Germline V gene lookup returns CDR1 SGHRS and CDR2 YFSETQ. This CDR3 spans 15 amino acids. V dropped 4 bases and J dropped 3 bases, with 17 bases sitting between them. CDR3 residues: CASSILPLSGYEQYF. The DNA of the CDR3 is TGCGCCAGCAGCATCCTGCCCCTCTCAGGCTACGAGCAGTACTTC.

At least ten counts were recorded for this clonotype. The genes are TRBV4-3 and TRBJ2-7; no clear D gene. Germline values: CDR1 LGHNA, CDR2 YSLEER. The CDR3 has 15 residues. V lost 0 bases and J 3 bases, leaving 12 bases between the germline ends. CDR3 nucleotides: TGCGCCAGCAGCCAAGACGTTTCTCAAAGCTACGAGCAGTACTTC. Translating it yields CASSQDVSQSYEQYF.

The CDR3 loop reads CASSPRQDLLTDTQYF. CDR3 DNA sequence: TGTGCCAGCAGTCCCAGACAGGACCTGCTCACAGATACGCAGTATTTT. The genes are TRBV27 and TRBJ2-3; maybe TRBD1 (6 bases). Germline V CDR1 and CDR2: MNHEY, SMNVEV (reference sequence). The CDR3 runs 16 residues. Deletions cut 5 bases from V and 2 bases from J, with 17 bases between.

CDR3: CASSYYIGGTATNEKLFF. The CDR3 nucleotides are TGTGCCAGCAGTTACTACATTGGGGGGACCGCAACTAATGAAAAACTGTTTTTT. The V and J genes are TRBV6-5 and TRBJ1-4, with D perhaps matching TRBD1 (5 bases). The germline V gene encodes CDR1 MNHEY and CDR2 SVGAGI. Trimming removed 1 base at V and 0 bases at J, with 15 bases between. This CDR3 has 18 residues.

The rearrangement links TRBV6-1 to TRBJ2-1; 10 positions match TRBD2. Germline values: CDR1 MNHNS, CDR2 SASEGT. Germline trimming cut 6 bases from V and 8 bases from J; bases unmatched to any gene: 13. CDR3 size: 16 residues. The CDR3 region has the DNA TGTGCCAGCAGCGGATCCCTAGCGGGGGTCATGTATGAGCAGTTCTTC. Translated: CASSGSLAGVMYEQFF.

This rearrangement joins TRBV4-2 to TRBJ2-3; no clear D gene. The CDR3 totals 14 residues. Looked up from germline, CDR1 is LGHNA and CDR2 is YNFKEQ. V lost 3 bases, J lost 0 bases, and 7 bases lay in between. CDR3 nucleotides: TGTGCCAGCAGCCAGGTGGCTAGCACAGATACGCAGTATTTT. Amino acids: CASSQVASTDTQYF.

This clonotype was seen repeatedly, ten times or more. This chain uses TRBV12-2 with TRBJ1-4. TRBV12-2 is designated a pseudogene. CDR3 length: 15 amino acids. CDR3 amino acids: CASRLGNATNEKLFF. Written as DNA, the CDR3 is TGTGCAAGTCGCTTAGGGAATGCAACTAATGAAAAACTGTTTTTT.

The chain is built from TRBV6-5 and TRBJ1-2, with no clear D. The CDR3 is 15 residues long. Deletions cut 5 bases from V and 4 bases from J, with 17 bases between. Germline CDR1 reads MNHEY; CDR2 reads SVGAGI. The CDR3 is CASSGPERGAYGYTF. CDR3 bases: TGTGCCAGCAGTGGACCCGAAAGAGGCGCCTATGGCTACACCTTC.

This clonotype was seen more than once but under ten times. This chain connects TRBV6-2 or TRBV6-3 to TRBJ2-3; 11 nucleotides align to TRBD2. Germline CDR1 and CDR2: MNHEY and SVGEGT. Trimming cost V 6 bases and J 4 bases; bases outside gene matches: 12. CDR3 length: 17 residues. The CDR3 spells CASSLSGGGEGADTQYF. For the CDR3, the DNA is TGTGCCAGCAGCCTTAGCGGGGGGGGCGAAGGGGCAGATACGCAGTATTTT.

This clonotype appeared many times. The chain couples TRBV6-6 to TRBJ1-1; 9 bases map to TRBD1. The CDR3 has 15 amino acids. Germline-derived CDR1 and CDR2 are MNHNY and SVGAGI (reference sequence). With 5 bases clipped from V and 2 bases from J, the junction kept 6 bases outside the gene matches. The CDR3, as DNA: TGTGCCAGCAGTCAGCCACAGGGGGCCAACACTGAAGCTTTCTTT. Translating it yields CASSQPQGANTEAFF.

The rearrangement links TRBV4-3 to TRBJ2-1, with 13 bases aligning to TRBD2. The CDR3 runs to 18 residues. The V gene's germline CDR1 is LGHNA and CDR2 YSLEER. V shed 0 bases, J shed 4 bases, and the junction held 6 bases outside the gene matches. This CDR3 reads CASSQDLVTSGGYNEQFF. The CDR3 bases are TGCGCCAGCAGCCAAGATCTTGTGACTAGCGGGGGGTACAATGAGCAGTTCTTC.

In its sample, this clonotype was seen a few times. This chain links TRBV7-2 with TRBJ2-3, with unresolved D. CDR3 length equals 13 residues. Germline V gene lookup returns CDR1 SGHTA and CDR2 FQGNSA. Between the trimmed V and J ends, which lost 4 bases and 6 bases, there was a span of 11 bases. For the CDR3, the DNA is TGTGCCAGCAGCTCACTGTCTTTGGATACGCAGTATTTT. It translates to CASSSLSLDTQYF.

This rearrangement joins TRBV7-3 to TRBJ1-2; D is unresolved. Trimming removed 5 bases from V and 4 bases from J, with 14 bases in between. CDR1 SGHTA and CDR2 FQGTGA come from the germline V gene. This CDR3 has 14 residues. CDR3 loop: CASSLGPGAYGYTF. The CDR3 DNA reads TGTGCCAGCAGCCTGGGTCCCGGCGCCTATGGCTACACCTTC.

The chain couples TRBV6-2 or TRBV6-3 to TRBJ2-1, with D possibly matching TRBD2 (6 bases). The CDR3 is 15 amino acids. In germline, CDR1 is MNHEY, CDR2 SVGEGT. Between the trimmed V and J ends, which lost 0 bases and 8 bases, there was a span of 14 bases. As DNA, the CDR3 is TGTGCCAGCAGTTACTCGGAGGGGTCTAGTGATGAGCAGTTCTTC. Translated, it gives CASSYSEGSSDEQFF.

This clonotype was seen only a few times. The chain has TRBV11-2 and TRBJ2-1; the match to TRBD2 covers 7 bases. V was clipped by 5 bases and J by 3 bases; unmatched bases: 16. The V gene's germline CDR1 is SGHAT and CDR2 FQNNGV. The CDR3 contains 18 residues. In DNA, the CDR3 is TGTGCCAGCAGCGCATCGAACTTCTGGACTAGTTACTACAATGAGCAGTTCTTC. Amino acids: CASSASNFWTSYYNEQFF.

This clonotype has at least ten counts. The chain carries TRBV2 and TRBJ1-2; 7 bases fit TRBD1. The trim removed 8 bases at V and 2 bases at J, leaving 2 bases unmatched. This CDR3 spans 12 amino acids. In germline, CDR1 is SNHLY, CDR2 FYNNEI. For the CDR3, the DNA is TGTGCCAGCCAACAGGGGAACTATGGCTACACCTTC. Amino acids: CASQQGNYGYTF.

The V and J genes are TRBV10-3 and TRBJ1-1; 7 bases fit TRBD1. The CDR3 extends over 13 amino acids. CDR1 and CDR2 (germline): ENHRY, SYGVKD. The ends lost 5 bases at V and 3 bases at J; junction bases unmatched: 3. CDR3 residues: CAISKTGDTEAFF. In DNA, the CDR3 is TGTGCCATCAGTAAAACAGGGGACACTGAAGCTTTCTTT.

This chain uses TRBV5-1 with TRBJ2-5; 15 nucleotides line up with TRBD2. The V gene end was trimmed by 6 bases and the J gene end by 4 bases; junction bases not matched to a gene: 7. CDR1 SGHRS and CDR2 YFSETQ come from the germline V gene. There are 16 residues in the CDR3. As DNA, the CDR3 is TGCGCCAGCACCGGACTAGCGGGGGGGCCGGGAGAGACCCAGTACTTC. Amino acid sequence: CASTGLAGGPGETQYF.

DNA for the CDR3: TGCAGTGCTAGATCCAAGTTCCTCGAGACCCAGTACTTC. This sequence encodes CSARSKFLETQYF. The gene calls are TRBV20-1 and TRBJ2-5; D remains ambiguous. The germline V and J ends were trimmed by 2 bases and 5 bases, with 12 bases remaining between them. Germline CDR1 DFQATT, CDR2 SNEGSKA (reference sequence). CDR3 size: 13 residues.

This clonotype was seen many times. CDR3 sequence reads: CASSFSENTEAFF. The CDR3 DNA reads TGTGCCAGCAGTTTCTCCGAGAACACTGAAGCTTTCTTT. V is TRBV12-3 or TRBV12-4 and J is TRBJ1-1; D is uncertain. Trimming removed 3 bases from V and 1 base from J, with 6 bases in between. The CDR3 length is 13 residues.